This T cell receptor (beta chain) was captured in a study of blood T cells in healthy people across ages. Study-level points and caveats: Unknown donor CMV status possibly confounded expanded clonotype changes.

CDR1 is MNHEY and CDR2 is SVGAGI in the germline V gene. CDR3 size: 15 residues. Losses at the gene ends were 6 bases for V and 6 bases for J; bases not matched to a gene: 13. This clonotype was counted a few times. The antigen is unknown. Then a second PCR, running about 6 to 11 cycles, was carried out with a sample-barcoded 5' primer and a J-beta primer mix. Every cDNA molecule carried a tag from a template-switch adaptor bearing 12 random nucleotides. TCRdb re-analysed the 5' RACE reads in MiXCR, keeping a single row per CDR3 protein. Among 1.5 million to 2 million distinct CDR3 sequences listed, roughly 49% were seen once.

J is TRBJ1-2 and V is TRBV6-5; 7 bases agree with TRBD1. This clonotype originated in a woman aged 40 to 49 in good health. The sequenced sample was blood. This CDR3 is CASSQIRQGLNGYTF. The CDR3 coding sequence is TGTGCCAGCAGCCAGATCCGACAGGGACTTAATGGCTACACCTTC.